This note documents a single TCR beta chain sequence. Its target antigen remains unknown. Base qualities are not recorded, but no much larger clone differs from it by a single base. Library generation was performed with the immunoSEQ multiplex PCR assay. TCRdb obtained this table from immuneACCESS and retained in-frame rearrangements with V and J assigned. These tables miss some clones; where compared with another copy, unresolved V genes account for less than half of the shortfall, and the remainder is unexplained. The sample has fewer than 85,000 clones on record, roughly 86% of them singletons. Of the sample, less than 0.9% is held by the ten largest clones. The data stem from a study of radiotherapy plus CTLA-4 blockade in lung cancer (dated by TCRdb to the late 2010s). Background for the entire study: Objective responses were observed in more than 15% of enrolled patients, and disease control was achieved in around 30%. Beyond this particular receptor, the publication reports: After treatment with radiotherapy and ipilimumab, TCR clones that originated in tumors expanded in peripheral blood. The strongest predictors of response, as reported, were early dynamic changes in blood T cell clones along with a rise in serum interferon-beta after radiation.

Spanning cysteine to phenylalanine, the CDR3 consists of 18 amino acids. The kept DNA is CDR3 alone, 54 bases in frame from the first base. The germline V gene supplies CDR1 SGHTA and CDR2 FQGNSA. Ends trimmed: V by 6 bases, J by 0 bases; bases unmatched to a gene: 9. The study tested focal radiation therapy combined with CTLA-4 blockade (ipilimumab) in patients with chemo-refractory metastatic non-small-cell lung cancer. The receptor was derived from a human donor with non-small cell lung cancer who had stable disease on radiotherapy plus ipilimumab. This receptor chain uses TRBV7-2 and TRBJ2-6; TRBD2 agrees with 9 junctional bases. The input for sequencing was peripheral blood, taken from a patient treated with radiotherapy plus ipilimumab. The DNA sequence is TGTGCCAGCAGTCCTGGGCCAGCGGGGGGCTCTGGGGCCAACGTCCTGACTTTC. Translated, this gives CASSPGPAGGSGANVLTF.